The 28 T cell receptor beta chains below were found in one sample sequenced in a study of identical twins. One entry per CDR3 protein results from TCRdb running MiXCR on the 5' RACE reads. Seen here are around 240,000 distinct CDR3 sequences, 5.5% to 7% observed once, and the top ten hold approximately 3.6%. This sample also appeared in a second study, on yellow fever vaccine responses in identical twins.

The sequenced sample consisted of memory (CD45RO+) T cells sorted from blood. Receptors were obtained from a woman younger than 30 in good health.

Many counts were recorded for this clonotype. The chain recombines TRBV12-3 or TRBV12-4 with TRBJ2-1, with no clear D. CDR3 length: 12 amino acids. V lost 3 bases to trimming and J lost 7 bases, with 7 bases between them. CDR3 sequence reads: CASSFNRNEQFF. Written as DNA, the CDR3 is TGTGCCAGCAGTTTTAATCGGAATGAGCAGTTCTTC.

This clonotype was seen at least ten times. The chain links TRBV5-1 to TRBJ2-1; 10 positions agree with TRBD2. The germline gives CDR1 SGHRS, CDR2 YFSETQ. This CDR3 comprises 16 residues. J lost 0 bases, V lost 5 bases, and 5 bases had no gene match. CDR3 DNA sequence: TGCGCCAGCAGGTTACTAGCGGGGAGCTCCTACAATGAGCAGTTCTTC. Residues: CASRLLAGSSYNEQFF.

This clonotype was seen only a few times. The CDR3 DNA follows: TGCAGCGGGAGGGTGGACGAGGTCCCAGATACGCAGTATTTT. Translating gives CSGRVDEVPDTQYF. This chain joins TRBV29-1 and TRBJ2-3, with TRBD2 as a possible D gene (6 bases). V lost 7 bases and J lost 4, with 18 bases in between. Germline V gives CDR1 SQVTM, CDR2 ANQGSEA. This CDR3 region has 14 residues.

The table lists this clonotype with a few counts. The chain is built from TRBV5-1 and TRBJ2-3, with TRBD1 matching 7 bases. The CDR3 covers 13 residues. Per germline, CDR1 SGHRS and CDR2 YFSETQ. J lost 6 bases, V lost 2 bases, and 3 bases had no gene match. Here the CDR3 DNA reads TGCGCCAGCAGCTTCACAGGGGCGGATACGCAGTATTTT. This encodes CASSFTGADTQYF.

This clonotype was found a few times. The V and J genes are TRBV28 and TRBJ1-1; no definite D call. The CDR3 loop spans 13 amino acids. Germline CDR1 and CDR2: MDHEN and SYDVKM. Trimming cost V 10 bases and J 3 bases, with 15 bases left between them. CDR3 region: CAIRKTGYTEAFF. DNA for the CDR3: TGTGCCATACGCAAAACGGGGTACACTGAAGCTTTCTTT.

This clonotype was observed many times. The CDR3 coding sequence is TGCGCCAGCAGCTTGGGGCCAGGGACCTACGAGCAGTACTTC. It specifies CASSLGPGTYEQYF. The chain joins TRBV5-1 to TRBJ2-7; the D gene is possibly TRBD1 (5 bases). This CDR3 comprises 14 residues. Trimming removed 0 bases at V and 2 bases at J, with 9 bases between. Per the germline V gene, CDR1 is SGHRS and CDR2 is YFSETQ.

This clonotype was picked up a small number of times. This chain connects TRBV3-1 to TRBJ1-2, with a possible D match to TRBD1 (5 bases). This CDR3 is 15 amino acids long. The ends were cut back, 4 bases at V and 4 bases at J, with 16 bases in the middle. Germline V gives CDR1 LGHDT, CDR2 YNNKEL (reference sequence). CDR3 in DNA: TGTGCCAGCAGCCGCGCCGGGACTGGTTCCTATGGCTACACCTTC. This gives the protein CASSRAGTGSYGYTF.

This CDR3 is CASSEESQQFF. In nucleotides, the CDR3 is TGTGCCAGCAGTGAGGAATCCCAGCAGTTCTTC. This chain uses TRBV2 with TRBJ2-1; unclear D gene. The germline V gene encodes CDR1 SNHLY and CDR2 FYNNEI. Trimming took off 3 bases at V and 11 bases at J, with 8 bases between the two ends. The CDR3 has 11 residues.

The chain employs TRBV6-1 and TRBJ2-3; 9 bases are a match to TRBD2. The CDR3 is 15 amino acids. Germline CDR1 and CDR2: MNHNS and SASEGT. J lost 11 bases, V lost 1 base, and 10 bases had no gene match. The CDR3 sequence is CASSEGLAGVVKQYF. CDR3 bases: TGTGCCAGCAGTGAAGGGTTAGCGGGAGTGGTTAAGCAGTATTTT.

This chain connects TRBV29-1 to TRBJ2-3; a weak D match, TRBD2 (6 bases). Germline V CDR1 and CDR2: SQVTM, ANQGSEA. Deletions cut 3 bases from V and 7 bases from J, with 11 bases between. The CDR3 is made up of 12 amino acids. In DNA form, the CDR3 reads TGCAGCGTTGAGGGACTCGCGAATACGCAGTATTTT. Protein sequence: CSVEGLANTQYF.

CDR3 in amino acids: CSARGTSGSRNEQFF. The CDR3 DNA reads TGCAGTGCTAGAGGGACTAGCGGGAGTCGTAATGAGCAGTTCTTC. J is TRBJ2-1 and V is TRBV20-1, with 13 bases matching TRBD2. J gave up 7 bases and V 1 base, and 4 bases lay outside the gene matches. Germline assignment: CDR1 DFQATT and CDR2 SNEGSKA (reference sequence). CDR3 size: 15 residues.

CDR3 nucleotides: TGTGCCAGCAGCTTAATGCAGGGATTCCAAACCGGGGAGCTGTTTTTT. It is translated as CASSLMQGFQTGELFF. The chain uses TRBV7-8 and TRBJ2-2, with D maybe TRBD1 (5 bases). The V gene's germline CDR1 is SGHVS and CDR2 FQNEAQ. Trimming pared 2 bases from V and 5 bases from J, leaving 15 bases between. This CDR3 has 16 amino acids.

This clonotype was observed many times. J is TRBJ2-3 and V is TRBV7-9; D is uncertain. There are 12 residues in the CDR3. Germline loops: CDR1 SEHNR, CDR2 FQNEAQ (reference sequence). The V end was cut by 7 bases, the J end by 6 bases, with 11 bases between. The CDR3: CASKSGVDTQYF. Here the CDR3 DNA reads TGTGCCAGCAAATCTGGGGTGGATACGCAGTATTTT.

In this sample, this clonotype turned up a few times. The chain carries TRBV29-1 and TRBJ1-3; D is unclear. The germline gives CDR1 SQVTM, CDR2 ANQGSEA. The CDR3 consists of 14 residues. V was cut by 1 base and J by 1 base, with 8 bases left in between. CDR3 DNA sequence: TGCAGCGTTGAAGTAGCTTTGTCTGGAAACACCATATATTTT. Protein: CSVEVALSGNTIYF.

This clonotype was seen only a few times. This chain connects TRBV7-9 to TRBJ2-5; no clear D. The CDR3 is 12 residues long. The ends were cut back, 5 bases at V and 5 bases at J, with 9 bases in the middle. Germline assignment: CDR1 SEHNR and CDR2 FQNEAQ (reference sequence). The CDR3 DNA follows: TGTGCCAGCAGCCACGACTTGGAGACCCAGTACTTC. The encoded protein is CASSHDLETQYF.

This chain connects TRBV20-1 to TRBJ2-7; 11 positions agree with TRBD2. This CDR3 has 16 amino acids. J gave up 6 bases and V 5 bases, and 15 bases lay outside the gene matches. The germline gives CDR1 DFQATT, CDR2 SNEGSKA (reference sequence). The CDR3 protein is CSASSSIPGLAVEQYF. DNA of the CDR3: TGCAGTGCTTCCTCATCAATACCGGGACTAGCGGTCGAGCAGTACTTC.

This clonotype was detected ten times or more. The chain carries TRBV3-1 and TRBJ2-3; D unresolved. Germline CDR1 LGHDT, CDR2 YNNKEL (reference sequence). Trimming stripped 1 base from V and 7 bases from J, with 3 bases between. The CDR3 totals 11 residues. DNA of the CDR3: TGTGCCAGCAGCCAAGGGAATACGCAGTATTTT. Protein sequence: CASSQGNTQYF.

Only a few counts were recorded for this clonotype. The chain employs TRBV20-1 and TRBJ2-1, with 10 bases identical to TRBD2. Per germline, CDR1 DFQATT and CDR2 SNEGSKA (reference sequence). The CDR3 extends over 16 amino acids. Trimming took 7 bases from V and 8 from J; bases not matched to a gene: 17. In nucleotides, the CDR3 is TGCAGTGTTACAAACCCAGCGGGAGGGGGTAGCGATGAGCAGTTCTTC. Its protein product is CSVTNPAGGGSDEQFF.

Ten or more counts support this clonotype. The CDR3 bases are TGTGCCAGCAGTGGTAGCGGGACCCAAGAGACCCAGTACTTC. This gives the protein CASSGSGTQETQYF. The rearrangement joins TRBV25-1 to TRBJ2-5, with 8 bases aligning to TRBD2. Trimming cost V 4 bases and J 1 base; bases outside gene matches: 2. This CDR3 contains 14 residues. The germline CDR1 and CDR2 sequences are MGHDK and SYGVNS. Full variable domain (outside the CDR3, taken from reference TRBV25-1 and TRBJ2-5): EADIYQTPRYLVIGTGKKITLECSQTMGHDKMYWYQQDPGMELHLIHYSYGVNSTEKGDLSSESTVSRIRTEHFPLTLESARPSHTSQYLCASSGSGTQETQYFGPGTRLLVL.

This clonotype was seen only a few times. The V call is TRBV20-1, the J call TRBJ1-1; a weak D match, TRBD1 (5 bases). V shed 3 bases and J shed 3 bases, with 14 bases lying between them. The CDR3 has 14 amino acids. Germline loops: CDR1 DFQATT, CDR2 SNEGSKA (reference sequence). The CDR3 region has the DNA TGCAGTGCTAGGTGGCCAGGGAGCGACACTGAAGCTTTCTTT. Amino acids: CSARWPGSDTEAFF.

This rearrangement joins TRBV28 to TRBJ1-2; maybe TRBD1 (5 bases). The V end was cut by 6 bases, the J end by 0 bases, with 11 bases between. CDR1 and CDR2 from the germline V gene are MDHEN and SYDVKM. The CDR3 is made up of 14 amino acids. In DNA form, the CDR3 reads TGTGCCAGCAGCGGCGGGGGGGCTAACTATGGCTACACCTTC. This codes for CASSGGGANYGYTF.

This clonotype was detected ten times or more. The gene calls are TRBV20-1 and TRBJ1-5; D possibly corresponds to TRBD1 (6 bases). The CDR3 runs to 14 residues. CDR1 and CDR2 (germline): DFQATT, SNEGSKA (reference sequence). Trimming took 2 bases from V and 0 from J, leaving 8 bases between them. CDR3 region: CSARPGASNQPQHF. The CDR3 DNA follows: TGCAGTGCTAGACCAGGGGCTAGCAATCAGCCCCAGCATTTT.

The chain uses TRBV6-1 and TRBJ2-3; 10 bases are a match to TRBD2. Germline CDR1 and CDR2: MNHNS and SASEGT. The CDR3 covers 14 residues. V was pared by 8 bases and J by 1 base, with 3 bases of the junction left unmatched. CDR3 in amino acids: CASALAGGTDTQYF. The CDR3 DNA reads TGTGCCAGCGCCCTAGCGGGGGGCACAGATACGCAGTATTTT.

The chain has TRBV2 and TRBJ1-1; D might be TRBD1 (5 bases). Germline loops: CDR1 SNHLY, CDR2 FYNNEI. There are 11 residues in the CDR3. CDR3 region: CVLGANTEAFF. CDR3 coding DNA: TGTGTCCTCGGGGCGAACACTGAAGCTTTCTTT.

The rearrangement joins TRBV20-1 to TRBJ2-1; D may match TRBD1 or TRBD2 (6 bases each). This CDR3 contains 13 residues. CDR1 and CDR2 from the germline V gene are DFQATT and SNEGSKA (reference sequence). Trimming stripped 2 bases from V and 11 bases from J, with 16 bases between. CDR3 in DNA: TGCAGTGCTAGATATTCGGGGGCGCAGAAGCAGTTCTTC. The encoded protein is CSARYSGAQKQFF.

The gene calls are TRBV5-6 and TRBJ1-6, with D uncertain. CDR1 SGHDT and CDR2 YYEEEE come from the germline V gene. This CDR3 has 13 residues. Trimming shortened V by 2 bases and J by 7 bases, and 7 bases separated the two germline ends. The CDR3 protein is CASSFWGNSPLHF. The CDR3 bases are TGTGCCAGCAGCTTTTGGGGAAATTCACCCCTCCACTTT.

This clonotype was detected ten times or more. This sequence joins TRBV5-1 and TRBJ2-3; 9 bases are a match to TRBD1. The CDR3 totals 14 residues. Germline trimming cut 4 bases from V and 5 bases from J; bases unmatched to any gene: 5. Germline V CDR1 and CDR2: SGHRS, YFSETQ. The CDR3 DNA follows: TGCGCCAGCAGCGCTGACAGGGGGAAAGATACGCAGTATTTT. It specifies CASSADRGKDTQYF.

This chain connects TRBV6-5 to TRBJ1-1; D is possibly TRBD1 (5 bases). Germline CDR1 is MNHEY and CDR2 is SVGAGI. Trimming pared 2 bases from V and 5 bases from J, leaving 15 bases between. The CDR3 sequence is 15 residues long. Here the CDR3 DNA reads TGTGCCAGCAGTTACCTGATCGGGGGGAGTACTGAAGCTTTCTTT. This gives the protein CASSYLIGGSTEAFF.